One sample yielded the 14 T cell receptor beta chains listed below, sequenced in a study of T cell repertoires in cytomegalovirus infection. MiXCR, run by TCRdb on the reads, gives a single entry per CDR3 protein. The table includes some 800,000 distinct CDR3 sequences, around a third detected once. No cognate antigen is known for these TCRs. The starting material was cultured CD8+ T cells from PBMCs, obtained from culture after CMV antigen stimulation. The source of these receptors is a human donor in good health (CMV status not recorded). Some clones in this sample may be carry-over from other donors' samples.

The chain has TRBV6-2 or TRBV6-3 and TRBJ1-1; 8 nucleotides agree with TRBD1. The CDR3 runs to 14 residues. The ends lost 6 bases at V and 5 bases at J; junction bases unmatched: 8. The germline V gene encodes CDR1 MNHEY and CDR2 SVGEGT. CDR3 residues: CASRSRGLLTEAFF. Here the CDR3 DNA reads TGTGCCAGCAGATCCAGGGGGCTTTTGACTGAAGCTTTCTTT.

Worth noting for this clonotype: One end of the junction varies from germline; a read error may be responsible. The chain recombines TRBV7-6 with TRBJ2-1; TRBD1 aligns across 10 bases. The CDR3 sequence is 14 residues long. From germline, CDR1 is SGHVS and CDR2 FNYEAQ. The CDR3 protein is CVSTPTGGHNEQFF. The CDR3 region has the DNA TGTGTCAGCACCCCGACAGGGGGCCATAATGAGCAGTTCTTC.

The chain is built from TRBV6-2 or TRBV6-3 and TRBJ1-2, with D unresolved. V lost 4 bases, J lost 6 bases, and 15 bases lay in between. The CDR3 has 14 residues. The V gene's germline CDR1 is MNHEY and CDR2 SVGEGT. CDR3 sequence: CASSFRTAAHGYTF. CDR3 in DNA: TGTGCCAGCAGTTTTAGGACGGCGGCCCATGGCTACACCTTC.

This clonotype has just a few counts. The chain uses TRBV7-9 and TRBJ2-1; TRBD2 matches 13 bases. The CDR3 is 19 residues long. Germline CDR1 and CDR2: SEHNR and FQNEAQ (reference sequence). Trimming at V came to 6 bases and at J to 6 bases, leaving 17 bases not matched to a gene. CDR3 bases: TGTGCCAGCAGAAACATTTCCATGCAGGGACTAGCGGGGACCAATGAGCAGTTCTTC. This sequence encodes CASRNISMQGLAGTNEQFF.

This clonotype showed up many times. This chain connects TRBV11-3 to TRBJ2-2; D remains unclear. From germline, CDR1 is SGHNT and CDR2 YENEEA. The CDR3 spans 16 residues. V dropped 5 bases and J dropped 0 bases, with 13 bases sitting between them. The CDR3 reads CASSPFGPPNTGELFF. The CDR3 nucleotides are TGTGCCAGCAGCCCTTTTGGGCCCCCGAACACCGGGGAGCTGTTTTTT.

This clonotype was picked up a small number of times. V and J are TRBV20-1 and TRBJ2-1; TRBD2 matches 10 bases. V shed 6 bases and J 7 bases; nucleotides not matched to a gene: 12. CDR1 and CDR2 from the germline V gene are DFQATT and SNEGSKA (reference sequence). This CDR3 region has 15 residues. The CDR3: CSATKLAGGRNEQFF. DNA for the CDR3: TGCAGTGCCACCAAATTAGCGGGGGGCCGTAATGAGCAGTTCTTC.

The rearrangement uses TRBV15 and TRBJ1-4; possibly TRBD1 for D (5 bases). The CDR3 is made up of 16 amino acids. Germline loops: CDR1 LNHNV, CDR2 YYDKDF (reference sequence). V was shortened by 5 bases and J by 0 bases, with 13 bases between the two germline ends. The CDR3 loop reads CATSSRDGATNEKLFF. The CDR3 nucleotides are TGTGCCACCAGCTCTCGGGACGGAGCAACTAATGAAAAACTGTTTTTT. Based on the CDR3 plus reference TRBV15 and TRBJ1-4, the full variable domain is DAMVIQNPRYQVTQFGKPVTLSCSQTLNHNVMYWYQQKSSQAPKLLFHYYDKDFNNEADTPDNFQSRRPNTSFCFLDIRSPGLGDTAMYLCATSSRDGATNEKLFFGSGTQLSVL.

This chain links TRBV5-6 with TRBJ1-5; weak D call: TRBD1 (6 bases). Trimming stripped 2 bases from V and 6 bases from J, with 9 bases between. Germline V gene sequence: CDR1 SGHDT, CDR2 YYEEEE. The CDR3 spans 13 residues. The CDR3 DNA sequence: TGTGCCAGCAGCTTACAGGGTGCTCAGCCCCAGCATTTT. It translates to CASSLQGAQPQHF.

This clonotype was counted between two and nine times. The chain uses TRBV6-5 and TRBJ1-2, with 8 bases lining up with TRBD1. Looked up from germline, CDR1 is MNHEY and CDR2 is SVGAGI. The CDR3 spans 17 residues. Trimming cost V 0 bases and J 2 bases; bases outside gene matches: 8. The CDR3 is CASSYSKGTGINYGYTF. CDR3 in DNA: TGTGCCAGCAGTTACTCGAAAGGGACAGGCATCAACTATGGCTACACCTTC.

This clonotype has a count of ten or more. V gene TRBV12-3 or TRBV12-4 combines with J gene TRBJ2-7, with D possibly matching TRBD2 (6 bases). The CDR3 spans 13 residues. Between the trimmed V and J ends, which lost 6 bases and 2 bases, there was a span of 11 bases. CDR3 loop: CASRSTGAYEQYF. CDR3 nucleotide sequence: TGTGCCAGCAGATCGACGGGAGCCTACGAGCAGTACTTC.

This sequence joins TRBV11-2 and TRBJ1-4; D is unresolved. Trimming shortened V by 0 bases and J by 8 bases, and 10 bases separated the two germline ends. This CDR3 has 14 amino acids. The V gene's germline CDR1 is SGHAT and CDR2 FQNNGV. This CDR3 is CASSLERSVEKLFF. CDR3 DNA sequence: TGTGCCAGCAGCTTAGAGAGATCGGTGGAAAAACTGTTTTTT.

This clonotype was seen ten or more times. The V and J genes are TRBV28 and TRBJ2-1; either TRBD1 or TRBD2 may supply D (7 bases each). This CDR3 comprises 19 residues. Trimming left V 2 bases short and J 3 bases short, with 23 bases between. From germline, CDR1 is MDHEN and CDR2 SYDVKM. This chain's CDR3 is CASSLTGDLAGVNYNEQFF. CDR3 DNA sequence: TGTGCCAGCAGTTTAACAGGGGACCTCGCGGGGGTCAACTACAATGAGCAGTTCTTC.

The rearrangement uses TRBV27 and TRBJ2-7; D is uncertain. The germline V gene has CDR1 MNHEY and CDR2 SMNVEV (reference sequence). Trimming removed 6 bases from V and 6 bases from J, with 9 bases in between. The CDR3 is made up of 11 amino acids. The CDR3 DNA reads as TGTGCCAGCAGGGTGGGCCGCGAGCAGTACTTC. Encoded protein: CASRVGREQYF.

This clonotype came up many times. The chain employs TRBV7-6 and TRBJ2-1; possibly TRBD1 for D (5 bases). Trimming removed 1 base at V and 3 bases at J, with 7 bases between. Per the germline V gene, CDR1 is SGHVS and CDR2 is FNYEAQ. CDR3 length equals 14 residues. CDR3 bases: TGTGCCAGCAGCTTAGAAGACAGCTACAATGAGCAGTTCTTC. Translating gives CASSLEDSYNEQFF.